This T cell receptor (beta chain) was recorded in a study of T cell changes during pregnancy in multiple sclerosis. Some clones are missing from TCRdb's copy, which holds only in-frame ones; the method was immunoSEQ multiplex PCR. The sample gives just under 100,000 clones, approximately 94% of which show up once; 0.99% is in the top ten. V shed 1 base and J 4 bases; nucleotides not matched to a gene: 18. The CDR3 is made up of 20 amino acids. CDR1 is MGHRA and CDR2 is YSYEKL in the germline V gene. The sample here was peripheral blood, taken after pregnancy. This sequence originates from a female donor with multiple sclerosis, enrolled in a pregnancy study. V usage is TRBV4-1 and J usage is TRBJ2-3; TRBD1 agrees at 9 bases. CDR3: CASSQGGTGFLGPTADTQYF. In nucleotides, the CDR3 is TGCGCCAGCAGCCAAGGCGGGACAGGGTTTTTGGGCCCCACAGCAGATACGCAGTATTTT.